Shown below are 15 T cell receptor beta chains from a single sample sequenced in a study of CD8 T cells in Susac syndrome. After extraction with the RNeasy kit, roughly 0.45 to 1 ug of the RNA was reverse transcribed using random hexamers. TCRdb called the immunoSEQ multiplex PCR reads again in MiXCR, with one record for every CDR3 protein. The sample includes 90,000 to 150,000 distinct CDR3 sequences, around 90% seen only once; the top ten take roughly 0.15%. Sample: CD4+ T cells from PBMCs. The origin of the receptors is a human donor in good health.

With regard to this clonotype: This CDR3 fails to terminate in the conserved phenylalanine or tryptophan, so it likely reflects a read error. This rearrangement joins TRBV29-1 to TRBJ1-1, with D hard to call. Between the trimmed V and J ends, which lost 4 bases and 6 bases, there was a span of 9 bases. CDR3 length: 11 amino acids. Germline CDR1 is SQVTM and CDR2 is ANQGSEA. CDR3 residues: CSVADLPEAFL. Written as DNA, the CDR3 is TGCAGCGTTGCCGACCTACCTGAAGCTTTCTTG.

This clonotype was seen only once. The chain uses TRBV18 and TRBJ2-3; a possible D gene is TRBD2 (6 bases). This CDR3 is 14 amino acids long. V lost 3 bases to trimming and J lost 5 bases, with 12 bases between them. Per germline, CDR1 KGHSH and CDR2 LQKENI. In DNA form, the CDR3 reads TGTGCCAGCTCACCTACCCCGGGGGAAGATACGCAGTATTTT. The encoded protein is CASSPTPGEDTQYF.

This rearrangement joins TRBV5-1 to TRBJ2-5, with 9 nucleotides matching TRBD2. Losses at the gene ends were 6 bases for V and 0 bases for J; bases not matched to a gene: 6. Germline CDR1 is SGHRS and CDR2 is YFSETQ. CDR3 length: 15 amino acids. This chain's CDR3 is CASKGLAGYQETQYF. As DNA, the CDR3 is TGCGCCAGCAAAGGGCTAGCGGGGTACCAAGAGACCCAGTACTTC.

The chain couples TRBV6-2 or TRBV6-3 to TRBJ2-7; TRBD1 might be the D (6 bases). V was shortened by 5 bases and J by 0 bases, with 8 bases between the two germline ends. Looked up from germline, CDR1 is MNHEY and CDR2 is SVGEGT. The CDR3 is 13 amino acids. The CDR3, as DNA: TGTGCCAGCAGTACGGACAGCTCCTACGAGCAGTACTTC. It is translated as CASSTDSSYEQYF.

The chain has TRBV7-2 and TRBJ2-7, with D tentatively TRBD2 (6 bases). The germline V and J ends were trimmed by 4 bases and 2 bases, with 9 bases remaining between them. Per the germline V gene, CDR1 is SGHTA and CDR2 is FQGNSA. The CDR3 totals 13 residues. The CDR3 DNA reads as TGTGCCAGCAGCTCGGGACTTGCCTACGAGCAGTACTTC. Its translation is CASSSGLAYEQYF.

The gene calls are TRBV20-1 and TRBJ2-4; either TRBD1 or TRBD2 may fit D (5 bases each). There are 12 residues in the CDR3. Germline V CDR1 and CDR2: DFQATT, SNEGSKA (reference sequence). Deletions cut 3 bases from V and 11 bases from J, with 14 bases between. This CDR3 reads CSASAPGPVQYF. The CDR3 DNA sequence: TGCAGTGCTAGCGCGCCGGGACCAGTTCAGTACTTC.

This chain links TRBV2 with TRBJ2-5; a possible D gene is TRBD1 (6 bases). The CDR3 runs 13 residues. V lost 5 bases, J lost 5 bases, and 12 bases lay in between. The germline CDR1 and CDR2 sequences are SNHLY and FYNNEI. The CDR3 DNA follows: TGTGCCAGCAGTTCAGGGGCGCGTGAGACCCAGTACTTC. Translating gives CASSSGARETQYF.

The V call is TRBV7-2, the J call TRBJ2-3; D is possibly TRBD2 (7 bases). The CDR3 runs to 17 residues. Germline V CDR1 and CDR2: SGHTA, FQGNSA. V dropped 2 bases and J dropped 0 bases, with 15 bases sitting between them. For the CDR3, the DNA is TGTGCCAGCAGCTTATCTAAGGGGGGGGCTAGCACAGATACGCAGTATTTT. Its protein is CASSLSKGGASTDTQYF. Filled out from reference TRBV7-2 and TRBJ2-3, the complete variable domain reads GAGVSQSPSNKVTEKGKDVELRCDPISGHTALYWYRQSLGQGLEFLIYFQGNSAPDKSGLPSDRFSAERTGGSVSTLTIQRTQQEDSAVYLCASSLSKGGASTDTQYFGPGTRLTVL.

This clonotype appeared a few times. V and J are TRBV10-3 and TRBJ1-3; D uncertain. V was clipped by 2 bases and J by 0 bases, with 5 bases between them. The CDR3 length is 14 residues. In germline, CDR1 is ENHRY, CDR2 SYGVKD. The CDR3 here is CAISERSSGNTIYF. The CDR3 coding sequence is TGTGCCATCAGTGAGCGCAGCTCTGGAAACACCATATATTTT.

The chain carries TRBV6-2 or TRBV6-3 and TRBJ2-6, with TRBD2 matching 9 bases. Trimming at V came to 6 bases and at J to 0 bases, leaving 9 bases not matched to a gene. In germline, CDR1 is MNHEY, CDR2 SVGEGT. The CDR3 sequence is 18 residues long. The DNA of the CDR3 is TGTGCCAGCAGGCACACCGGGACTAGCAGCTCTGGGGCCAACGTCCTGACTTTC. Translated: CASRHTGTSSSGANVLTF.

The chain carries TRBV3-1 and TRBJ2-5, with 9 bases fitting TRBD1. CDR3 length: 16 residues. Germline assignment: CDR1 LGHDT and CDR2 YNNKEL (reference sequence). The V and J ends lost 4 bases and 4 bases, in that order; junction bases with no gene match: 10. CDR3 loop: CASSRGDRATTETQYF. The CDR3 DNA reads TGTGCCAGCAGCCGGGGGGACAGGGCGACGACAGAGACCCAGTACTTC.

In nucleotides, the CDR3 is TGCGCCAGCAGCCAAGAGGCCCAGGGGGTTCAGTACTTC. It encodes CASSQEAQGVQYF. V usage is TRBV4-3 and J usage is TRBJ2-4; TRBD1 agrees at 7 bases. The CDR3 extends over 13 amino acids. The J segment lost 11 bases and the V segment lost 0 bases, leaving 4 bases of the junction unmatched. Germline CDR1 and CDR2: LGHNA and YSLEER.

The gene calls are TRBV3-1 and TRBJ2-1, with D tentatively TRBD1 or TRBD2 (6 bases each). Trimming left V 11 bases short and J 2 bases short, with 22 bases between. CDR3 size: 16 residues. Germline loops: CDR1 LGHDT, CDR2 YNNKEL (reference sequence). As DNA, the CDR3 is TGTGCCTCAGGAGGGGGTCCCGGGAGCGCCTACAATGAGCAGTTCTTC. Its protein is CASGGGPGSAYNEQFF.

The V call is TRBV3-1, the J call TRBJ2-7, with D unresolved. The germline V gene encodes CDR1 LGHDT and CDR2 YNNKEL (reference sequence). The V and J ends lost 6 bases and 1 base respectively, with 13 bases between them. The CDR3 runs to 14 residues. DNA for the CDR3: TGTGCCAGCAGGAACGGTGGTGGGTCCTACGAGCAGTACTTC. Its translation is CASRNGGGSYEQYF.

J is TRBJ2-3 and V is TRBV3-1; D call uncertain. This CDR3 comprises 14 residues. CDR1 and CDR2 (germline): LGHDT, YNNKEL (reference sequence). With 0 bases removed from V and 1 base from J, the gap between germline ends came to 5 bases. This CDR3 is CASSQDIGTDTQYF. The CDR3 DNA reads TGTGCCAGCAGCCAAGATATAGGCACAGATACGCAGTATTTT.